This T cell receptor beta chain was profiled in a study of T cell responses to AZD1222 COVID-19 vaccine. Notes on this clone: What it recognizes is unknown.

The table came from immunoSEQ multiplex PCR; TCRdb's copy has only in-frame clones and leaves some out. The table includes about 120,000 clones, 85% to 90% detected once. Study-wide results and caveats: It should be noted that donors were predominantly white British and more often female, and clonal diversity was possibly underestimated.

Pooled samples include second doses given at about 4 or 12 weeks. The CDR3 length is 15 residues. Unmatched junction bases numbered 5, after V lost 6 bases and J lost 0 bases. CDR1 and CDR2 (germline): WSHSY, SAAADI. The chain uses TRBV10-2 and TRBJ2-3; 8 positions agree with TRBD1. The sequenced sample was peripheral blood, obtained 28 days after the second AZD1222 dose. The source of this sequence is an adult who received the AZD1222 COVID-19 vaccine. CDR3 bases: TGCGCCAGCAGAGACCGGGACAGGAGCACAGATACGCAGTATTTT. Translating gives CASRDRDRSTDTQYF.